This T cell receptor (beta chain) was recorded in a study of blood T cells in healthy people across ages. General study points: With naive T cell percentage, TCR beta diversity showed a strong correlation.

As to this clonotype: The antigen remains unidentified.

Looked up from germline, CDR1 is SGHNT and CDR2 is YYREEE (reference sequence). The ends lost 4 bases at V and 3 bases at J; junction bases unmatched: 4. The CDR3 sequence is 14 residues long. It was with a sample-barcoded 5' primer and a J-beta primer mix that a second PCR of roughly 7 to 12 cycles was run. MiXCR was run by TCRdb on the 5' RACE reads, yielding one entry per CDR3 protein. The sample yields 750,000 to 850,000 distinct CDR3 sequences, around 25% seen once. This same sample was also taken into another study, of T cells of mothers and their children.

The chain recombines TRBV5-4 with TRBJ2-3; the match to TRBD1 covers 8 bases. Sequencing input: blood. This TCR came from a boy younger than 18 in good health. This chain's CDR3 is CASSETGVTDTQYF. CDR3 DNA: TGTGCCAGCAGCGAGACAGGGGTAACAGATACGCAGTATTTT.